What follows are 7 T cell receptor beta chains derived from one specimen sequenced in a study of OX40 agonist ivuxolimab in advanced cancers. Sequencing used immunoSEQ multiplex PCR; TCRdb keeps in-frame clones, though not all of them. Of tens of thousands of clones in the sample, roughly 87% were seen once. This sample comprised CD4+ or CD8+ T cells sorted from blood, obtained in a trial of the OX40 agonist ivuxolimab. All receptors derive from an adult with an advanced solid tumor such as melanoma, head and neck, liver or kidney cancer.

J is TRBJ2-3 and V is TRBV2; tentative D call: TRBD1 (5 bases). V was cut by 7 bases and J by 5 bases, with 19 bases left in between. CDR3 length: 15 residues. The germline gives CDR1 SNHLY, CDR2 FYNNEI. CDR3 coding DNA: TGTGCCAGCACCGAAAGAAGGTCCAGGGAAGATACGCAGTATTTT. Translation: CASTERRSREDTQYF.

The CDR3: CASSFPGQGYNSPLHF. The CDR3 region has the DNA TGTGCCAGCAGCTTCCCGGGACAGGGGTACAATTCACCCCTCCACTTT. The chain carries TRBV5-6 and TRBJ1-6; 10 bases are a match to TRBD1. V was pared by 2 bases and J by 7 bases, with 6 bases of the junction left unmatched. Germline V CDR1 and CDR2: SGHDT, YYEEEE. This CDR3 contains 16 residues.

The chain is built from TRBV10-3 and TRBJ2-7; the match to TRBD1 covers 7 bases. CDR1 is ENHRY and CDR2 is SYGVKD in the germline V gene. The trim removed 10 bases at V and 3 bases at J, leaving 9 bases unmatched. The CDR3 runs 13 residues. The CDR3 sequence: CATTDRDDYEQYF. In nucleotides, the CDR3 is TGTGCCACCACAGACAGGGACGACTACGAGCAGTACTTC.

The chain links TRBV9 to TRBJ2-2, with 7 nucleotides matching TRBD1. The junction had 6 bases not matched to a gene; V was cut back by 5 bases and J by 2 bases. This CDR3 has 15 amino acids. Germline V gene sequence: CDR1 SGDLS, CDR2 YYNGEE. The CDR3 sequence: CASSVQGSNTGELFF. In DNA form, the CDR3 reads TGTGCCAGCAGTGTACAGGGGAGTAACACCGGGGAGCTGTTTTTT.

The V call is TRBV19, the J call TRBJ1-6, with D possibly matching TRBD1 (5 bases). Germline assignment: CDR1 LNHDA and CDR2 SQIVND (reference sequence). The CDR3 contains 14 residues. V gave up 7 bases and J gave up 7 bases, with 14 bases separating them. The CDR3 sequence: CASKTRAVNSPLHF. The CDR3 DNA sequence: TGTGCCAGTAAAACCAGGGCGGTCAATTCACCCCTCCACTTT.

Comment on this clone: One junction end disagrees with the germline gene, perhaps due to a read error. This chain uses TRBV7-7 with TRBJ2-2, with 7 bases aligning to TRBD1. CDR3 length: 15 amino acids. Germline V gene sequence: CDR1 SSHAT, CDR2 FNYEAQ (reference sequence). This CDR3 reads CASSEGTGEYGELFF. The CDR3 DNA reads as TGTGCTAGCAGCGAGGGAACAGGGGAATACGGGGAGCTGTTTTTT. The variable domain in full, with the rest retrieved from reference TRBV7-7 and TRBJ2-2, is GAGVSQSPRYKVTKRGQDVTLRCDPISSHATLYWYQQALGQGPEFLTYFNYEAQPDKSGLPSDRFSAERPEGSISTLTIQRTEQRDSAMYRCASSEGTGEYGELFFGEGSRLTVL.

This clone was counted a single time. The chain has TRBV10-2 and TRBJ2-2, with a possible D match to TRBD1 (5 bases). Germline loops: CDR1 WSHSY, CDR2 SAAADI. V was trimmed by 7 bases and J by 7 bases, leaving 13 bases between them. The length of the CDR3 is 13 residues. The CDR3 coding sequence is TGCGCCAGCACCAGGGTGAAAGACGGGGAGCTGTTTTTT. Translating it yields CASTRVKDGELFF.